Below are 25 T cell receptor beta chains sequenced from a single sample in a study of Graves' ophthalmopathy and Graves' hyperthyroidism (dated by TCRdb to about 2018). For sequencing, an Illumina HiSeq 2000 was employed. TCR beta CDR3 regions were amplified from RNA transcripts for repertoire sequencing. The first round was an RT-PCR using HTBI primers with the Qiagen OneStep RT-PCR kit, and this first round was followed by a second-round multiplex PCR, then size selection and purification. TCRdb itself trimmed the public reads at Q25 with fastp, ran MiXCR and retained productive beta chains. Every CDR3 protein is listed once, alongside the most common genes and DNA of its rows. This sample has 660,000 or so distinct CDR3 sequences in its table, and approximately 39% of those were observed once. The biggest ten clones account for roughly 3% of the sample. Sequenced: peripheral blood. These receptors originate from an adult man with Graves' ophthalmopathy.

In this sample, this clonotype turned up a few times. V is TRBV19 and J is TRBJ2-2, with a weak D call TRBD1 (6 bases). The CDR3 loop spans 15 amino acids. CDR1 and CDR2 from the germline V gene are LNHDA and SQIVND (reference sequence). Trimming removed 6 bases at V and 4 bases at J, with 15 bases between. The CDR3 loop reads CASSPTGWGTGELFF. The CDR3 DNA reads TGTGCCAGTAGCCCTACAGGGTGGGGCACCGGGGAGCTGTTTTTT.

This clonotype was found many times. The chain joins TRBV5-6 to TRBJ1-2; D not resolved. The CDR3 extends over 16 amino acids. Germline V CDR1 and CDR2: SGHDT, YYEEEE. V lost 0 bases to trimming and J lost 2 bases, with 14 bases between them. The CDR3 region has the DNA TGTGCCAGCAGCTTGGCCGTCGGAGGTTTAAACTATGGCTACACCTTC. It codes for CASSLAVGGLNYGYTF.

This clonotype was detected ten times or more. V is TRBV19 and J is TRBJ1-1; a possible D gene is TRBD1 (6 bases). Germline V gene sequence: CDR1 LNHDA, CDR2 SQIVND (reference sequence). V shed 5 bases and J shed 1 base, with 14 bases lying between them. The CDR3 spans 15 residues. CDR3 in amino acids: CASSLYPDRNTEAFF. The CDR3, as DNA: TGTGCCAGTAGTCTTTACCCGGACAGGAACACTGAAGCTTTCTTT.

This rearrangement joins TRBV7-3 to TRBJ1-5; the match to TRBD1 covers 10 bases. Trimming removed 9 bases from V and 7 bases from J; junction bases left unmatched: 9. This CDR3 contains 14 residues. Germline V gene sequence: CDR1 SGHTA, CDR2 FQGTGA. CDR3 protein: CASGPGQGWQPQHF. The CDR3 coding sequence is TGTGCCAGTGGACCGGGACAGGGGTGGCAGCCCCAGCATTTT.

The sample holds a few counts of this clonotype. This chain links TRBV6-5 with TRBJ1-2, with D possibly matching TRBD1 (6 bases). V gave up 6 bases and J gave up 8 bases, with 22 bases separating them. Germline loops: CDR1 MNHEY, CDR2 SVGAGI. The CDR3 covers 15 residues. In DNA form, the CDR3 reads TGTGCCAGCAGCAACAGAGACGGCGTTCAGGGGGGCTACACCTTC. This gives the protein CASSNRDGVQGGYTF.

This clonotype was detected many times. The chain employs TRBV4-1 and TRBJ1-1; D unclear. With 1 base removed from V and 0 bases from J, the gap between germline ends came to 6 bases. This CDR3 has 14 amino acids. Germline V gene data show CDR1 as MGHRA and CDR2 as YSYEKL. CDR3 nucleotide sequence: TGCGCCAGCAGCCAAGTCGACGTGAACACTGAAGCTTTCTTT. It codes for CASSQVDVNTEAFF.

There are many counts of this clonotype. The chain has TRBV7-3 and TRBJ2-5; D possibly corresponds to TRBD2 (6 bases). V lost 2 bases and J lost 2, with 9 bases in between. The V gene's germline CDR1 is SGHTA and CDR2 FQGTGA. The CDR3 sequence is 14 residues long. CDR3 DNA sequence: TGTGCCAGCAGCTTATCGGGAGTTCAAGAGACCCAGTACTTC. This gives the protein CASSLSGVQETQYF.

The chain carries TRBV18 and TRBJ2-2, with D uncertain. CDR1 KGHSH and CDR2 LQKENI come from the germline V gene. The CDR3 has 16 amino acids. Trimming took 0 bases from V and 0 from J, leaving 8 bases between them. The CDR3 DNA reads as TGTGCCAGCTCACCACCCCTTACAACGAACACCGGGGAGCTGTTTTTT. Translating it yields CASSPPLTTNTGELFF.

In its sample, this clonotype was seen many times. The chain carries TRBV20-1 and TRBJ2-2, with D maybe TRBD2 (5 bases). Deletions cut 6 bases from V and 6 bases from J, with 8 bases between. This CDR3 contains 11 residues. CDR1 DFQATT and CDR2 SNEGSKA come from the germline V gene (reference sequence). Here the CDR3 reads CSADGAGELFF. CDR3 bases: TGCAGTGCAGACGGGGCCGGGGAGCTGTTTTTT.

This clonotype was detected only a few times. The chain uses TRBV5-6 and TRBJ1-2; D gene uncertain. The CDR3 extends over 15 amino acids. V lost 4 bases, J lost 0 bases, and 13 bases lay in between. The germline gives CDR1 SGHDT, CDR2 YYEEEE. The CDR3 reads CASSQDYSPNYGYTF. The CDR3 region has the DNA TGTGCCAGCAGCCAAGATTACAGCCCTAACTATGGCTACACCTTC.

This clonotype has ten or more counts. The rearrangement uses TRBV7-9 and TRBJ2-7, with D hard to call. Germline V gene data show CDR1 as SEHNR and CDR2 as FQNEAQ (reference sequence). The CDR3 contains 12 residues. Trimming stripped 7 bases from V and 0 bases from J, with 7 bases between. The DNA of the CDR3 is TGTGCCAGCACCACAAACTCCTACGAGCAGTACTTC. It yields the protein CASTTNSYEQYF.

This clonotype was picked up many times. The chain recombines TRBV9 with TRBJ2-7; 8 bases match TRBD1. The CDR3 has 15 amino acids. With 3 bases clipped from V and 0 bases from J, the junction kept 5 bases outside the gene matches. In germline, CDR1 is SGDLS, CDR2 YYNGEE. The CDR3 is CASSAGQASSYEQYF. The CDR3 region has the DNA TGTGCCAGCAGCGCGGGACAGGCGAGCTCCTACGAGCAGTACTTC.

V usage is TRBV24-1 and J usage is TRBJ2-5, with D possibly TRBD1 on 5 matching bases. Trimming stripped 3 bases from V and 1 base from J, with 11 bases between. The CDR3 consists of 15 residues. Germline loops: CDR1 KGHDR, CDR2 SFDVKD. The CDR3 DNA reads as TGTGCCACCAGTGATCCAACAGGCGGCCAAGAGACCCAGTACTTC. This sequence encodes CATSDPTGGQETQYF.

Comments on this clonotype: It is unclear where the CDR3 begins or ends on the DNA, so no DNA is shown, and the CDR3 is as TCRdb lists it. The chain couples TRBV29-1 to TRBJ2-2. The CDR3 is 12 residues long, counting both termini. The V gene's germline CDR1 is SQVTM and CDR2 ANQGSEA. This CDR3 reads CSVGGTPGSCFF.

The V and J genes are TRBV29-1 and TRBJ1-2; 9 bases agree with TRBD1. Germline assignment: CDR1 SQVTM and CDR2 ANQGSEA. J gave up 4 bases and V 8 bases, and 2 bases lay outside the gene matches. This CDR3 is built from 11 residues. CDR3 nucleotides: TGCAGCAGGGACAGGGCCTATGGCTACACCTTC. It is translated as CSRDRAYGYTF.

The table lists this clonotype with a few counts. This chain uses TRBV4-3 with TRBJ2-7, with TRBD2 as a possible D gene (5 bases). V was trimmed by 1 base and J by 2 bases, leaving 15 bases between them. CDR1 is LGHNA, CDR2 YSLEER, per germline. The CDR3 is made up of 16 amino acids. The CDR3 protein is CASSQGELVITYEQYF. CDR3 sequence (DNA): TGCGCCAGCAGCCAAGGGGAACTAGTGATCACCTACGAGCAGTACTTC.

This chain links TRBV7-9 with TRBJ1-6, with a possible D match to TRBD1 (5 bases). Germline loops: CDR1 SEHNR, CDR2 FQNEAQ (reference sequence). CDR3 length equals 13 residues. Trimming removed 6 bases from V and 12 bases from J, with 15 bases in between. The CDR3 sequence is CASSFRGRVPLHF. CDR3 coding DNA: TGTGCCAGCAGTTTTAGGGGTCGAGTACCCCTCCACTTT. The variable domain in full, with the rest retrieved from reference TRBV7-9 and TRBJ1-6, is DTGVSQNPRHKITKRGQNVTFRCDPISEHNRLYWYRQTLGQGPEFLTYFQNEAQLEKSRLLSDRFSAERPKGSFSTLEIQRTEQGDSAMYLCASSFRGRVPLHFGNGTRLTVT.

This clonotype was counted at least ten times. The chain carries TRBV4-1 and TRBJ2-7; 9 bases agree with TRBD1. V lost 4 bases, J lost 7 bases, and 14 bases stayed unmatched. This CDR3 has 16 residues. In germline, CDR1 is MGHRA, CDR2 YSYEKL. CDR3 region: CASSLDRRTGVWEQYF. CDR3 nucleotide sequence: TGCGCCAGCAGCCTCGACCGACGGACAGGGGTTTGGGAGCAGTACTTC.

There are many counts of this clonotype. The DNA of the CDR3 is TGCAGCGTTGAAGCCGCCGGGACAGCCTCCTACGAGCAGTACTTC. Translation gives CSVEAAGTASYEQYF. The chain couples TRBV29-1 to TRBJ2-7, with 7 bases aligning to TRBD1. This CDR3 region has 15 residues. With 1 base clipped from V and 0 bases from J, the junction kept 6 bases outside the gene matches. Germline loops: CDR1 SQVTM, CDR2 ANQGSEA.

The chain couples TRBV20-1 to TRBJ1-2, with D uncertain. The V and J ends lost 0 bases and 4 bases respectively, with 3 bases between them. CDR3 size: 11 residues. Germline V lookup: CDR1 DFQATT, CDR2 SNEGSKA (reference sequence). CDR3 DNA: TGCAGTGCTAGAGATGTCTATGGCTACACCTTC. It yields the protein CSARDVYGYTF.

The rearrangement joins TRBV15 to TRBJ1-5, with D perhaps matching TRBD1 (5 bases). The CDR3 spans 16 residues. The V and J ends lost 10 bases and 2 bases respectively, with 21 bases between them. Germline assignment: CDR1 LNHNV and CDR2 YYDKDF (reference sequence). The CDR3 is CASSATAAAGNQPQHF. CDR3 nucleotides: TGTGCCAGCTCAGCGACAGCCGCGGCCGGCAATCAGCCCCAGCATTTT.

This clonotype was seen at least ten times. The rearrangement uses TRBV25-1 and TRBJ1-3; D is undetermined. CDR1 and CDR2 from the germline V gene are MGHDK and SYGVNS. The V end was cut by 3 bases, the J end by 0 bases, with 9 bases between. This CDR3 region has 15 residues. The chain's CDR3 is CASSESKHSGNTIYF. The CDR3 DNA reads TGTGCCAGCAGTGAGAGCAAACACTCTGGAAACACCATATATTTT.

This clonotype was observed a few times. The chain uses TRBV2 and TRBJ2-7, with D unclear. In germline, CDR1 is SNHLY, CDR2 FYNNEI. CDR3 length equals 9 residues. V was trimmed by 3 bases and J by 9 bases, leaving 3 bases between them. Written as DNA, the CDR3 is TGTGCCAGCAGTGAGGGGCAGTACTTC. Its protein is CASSEGQYF. Looking up the rest from reference TRBV2 and TRBJ2-7 gives the full variable domain: EPEVTQTPSHQVTQMGQEVILRCVPISNHLYFYWYRQILGQKVEFLVSFYNNEISEKSEIFDDQFSVERPDGSNFTLKIRSTKLEDSAMYFCASSEGQYFGPGTRLTVT.

The rearrangement uses TRBV5-1 and TRBJ2-7, with D perhaps given as TRBD1 or TRBD2 (6 bases each). Germline V CDR1 and CDR2: SGHRS, YFSETQ. The CDR3 contains 15 residues. The V end lost 3 bases, the J end lost 7 bases, and 20 bases lay between the germline ends. This CDR3 is CASSSSSGAGLEQYF. CDR3 in DNA: TGCGCCAGCAGCTCGAGTTCGGGGGCAGGCCTTGAGCAGTACTTC.

This clonotype came up many times. This chain connects TRBV6-6 to TRBJ2-7; D gene uncertain. The CDR3 has 14 amino acids. CDR1 is MNHNY, CDR2 SVGAGI, per germline (reference sequence). V was shortened by 8 bases and J by 2 bases, with 16 bases between the two germline ends. The CDR3 region is CASLVETATYEQYF. The CDR3 DNA sequence: TGTGCCAGCCTGGTCGAGACCGCAACCTACGAGCAGTACTTC.